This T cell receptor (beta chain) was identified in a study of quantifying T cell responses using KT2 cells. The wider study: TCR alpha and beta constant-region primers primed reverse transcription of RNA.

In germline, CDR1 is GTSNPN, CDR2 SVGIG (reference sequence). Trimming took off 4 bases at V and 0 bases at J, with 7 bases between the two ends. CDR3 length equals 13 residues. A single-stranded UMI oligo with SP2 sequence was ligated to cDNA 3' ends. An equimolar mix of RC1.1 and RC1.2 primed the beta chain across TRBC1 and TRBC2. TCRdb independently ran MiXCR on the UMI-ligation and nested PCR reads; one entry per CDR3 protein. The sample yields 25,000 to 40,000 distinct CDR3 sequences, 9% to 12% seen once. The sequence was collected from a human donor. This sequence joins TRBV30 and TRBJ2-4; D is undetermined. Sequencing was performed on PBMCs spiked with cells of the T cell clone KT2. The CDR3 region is CAWNARAKNIQYF. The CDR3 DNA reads TGTGCCTGGAATGCCAGAGCCAAAAACATTCAGTACTTC.